The sequence of this T cell receptor (beta chain) was determined in a study of cytomegalovirus exposure and HLA in healthy donors. General observations from the study: Likely technical artifact: a cluster of highly shared sequence variants. While the bulk of TCR sequences proved rare, some public TCRs turned up in many donors.

60 Vbeta and 13 Jbeta primers were used in PCR. Profiled with immunoSEQ multiplex PCR; TCRdb holds only in-frame clones, not every one. Here the sample spans 92,000 or so clones, more than 55% being singletons. After removal of 4 bases from V and 7 bases from J, the junction contained 6 bases not matched to a gene. Germline V gene sequence: CDR1 MNHNY, CDR2 SVGAGI (reference sequence). The CDR3 is 14 residues long. As concerns this clone: What it recognizes is unknown.

This chain joins TRBV6-6 and TRBJ1-4, with 7 bases that match TRBD1. This receptor was obtained from a woman aged 50 to 65 in good health and CMV-seropositive. Sequencing was carried out using PBMCs. The CDR3 reads CASSSPRDSEKLFF. The CDR3 DNA follows: TGTGCCAGCAGTTCACCCCGGGACAGTGAAAAACTGTTTTTT.